A selection of T cell receptor beta chains follows, all from one sample in a study of Ad26.COV2.S vaccination and SARS-CoV-2 variants. Sequencing was performed with immunoSEQ multiplex PCR; in TCRdb, only in-frame clones are kept and a portion is missing. The repertoire holds around 450,000 clones, approximately 87% seen once, with 3.6% in the top ten. This material consisted of peripheral blood, taken in a trial of Ad26.COV2.S vaccine versus placebo. Receptors originate from a person between 18 and 59 years old who received the Ad26.COV2.S COVID-19 vaccine or a placebo. Each CDR3 is given without its conserved first and last residue.

>TRBJ2-7|TRBV29-1
SVGLAGQPQR
>TRBJ1-5|TRBV18
ASSPSGSYQPQH
>TRBJ1-2|TRBV6-5
ASGTGVYGYT
>TRBJ1-4|TRBV11-2
ASSLVRFQGLPREEKLF
>TRBJ1-2|TRBV11-2
ASSPTNRYGYT
>TRBJ2-7|TRBV10-3
ATLKTRDLYEQY
>TRBJ2-4|TRBV28
ASSTPSGTPY
>TRBJ1-1|TRBV27
ASSLSTGVGTEAF
>TRBJ2-1|TRBV5-6
ASTLPGQVLYNEQF
>TRBJ2-1|TRBV3-1/TRBV3-2
ASSHKGAGGNEQF
>TRBJ1-3|TRBV18
ASSPLLGQGSGNTIY
>TRBJ2-2|TRBV2
ASSGYANTGELF
>TRBJ1-3|TRBV28
ASSFRPVIEPGNTIY
>TRBJ1-2|TRBV2
ASKPGDPGYT
>TRBJ2-7|TRBV3-1/TRBV3-2
ASSQDPVYEQY
>TRBJ1-6|TRBV15
ATRREDLRNSPLH
>TRBJ2-7|TRBV7-2
ASSPRGRVGEQY
>TRBJ2-3|TRBV5-4
ASTPGSVGTDTQY
>TRBJ1-2|TRBV9
ASSAGGQGYDYGYT
>TRBJ1-2|TRBV5-4
ASSLSLGEQGYGYT
>TRBJ1-1|TRBV6-5
ASSRPGGTEAF
>TRBJ2-7|TRBV7-6
ASSLSTGSYEQY
>TRBJ1-5|TRBV6-5
ASSVSGQGNQH
>TRBJ2-1|TRBV7-9
ASSLTVNEQF
>TRBJ2-1|TRBV30
AWSVERAYNEQF
>TRBJ1-4|TRBV7-9
ASSFQREKLF
>TRBJ2-3|TRBV27
ASRRQGHLTDTQY
>TRBJ2-2|TRBV18
ASSQTGTGDTGELF
>TRBJ1-1|TRBV2
ASSFEVEAF
>TRBJ1-2|TRBV7-2
ASSLTPSRGGGGYT
>TRBJ2-3|TRBV5-1
ASSPRQGSTDTQY
>TRBJ1-6|TRBV7-3
ASSADRANSPLH
>TRBJ1-1|TRBV10-3
AISGMIDTEAF
>TRBJ2-7|TRBV6-5
ASSYGDRGYEQY
>TRBJ2-3|TRBV19
ASSPTASTDTQY
>TRBJ1-2|TRBV7-3
ASSLGVPPANYGYT
>TRBJ2-3|TRBV29-1
SSRAGGPQDTQY
>TRBJ1-3|TRBV5-1
ASSLSAGNTIY
>TRBJ2-7|TRBV30
AWSPDGLEQY
>TRBJ1-6|TRBV7-2
ASSLDSYNSPLH
>TRBJ1-5|TRBV15
ATSRDLALPGQPQH
>TRBJ2-3|TRBV27
ASSSGLSTDTQY
>TRBJ2-3|TRBV5-1
ASSLPLTDTQY
>TRBJ2-3|TRBV7-2
ASSLAGSGVSTDTQY